These 14 T cell receptor beta chains share one sample of origin, sequenced in a study of CD8+CD57+ T cells in acquired aplastic anemia. Genomic DNA constituted the template upon which TCR beta VDJ and CDR3 profiling was performed. TCRdb redid the calling of the reads with MiXCR, one entry per CDR3 protein. The repertoire consists of hundreds of thousands of distinct CDR3 sequences, with about two thirds occurring once and the leading ten covering 3.5% to 4.5%. The sample was sorted CD4+, CD8+, or CD8+CD57+ T cells (not recorded which) from PBMCs. The receptor set was obtained from a human donor in good health, serving as a control.

The chain has TRBV20-1 and TRBJ2-7; the match to TRBD1 covers 9 bases. V lost 6 bases, J lost 13 bases, and 10 bases stayed unmatched. Germline lookup yields CDR1 DFQATT and CDR2 SNEGSKA (reference sequence). This CDR3 region has 11 residues. In nucleotides, the CDR3 is TGCAGTGCCCGAACTAGGACAGGGGATTACTTC. It encodes CSARTRTGDYF.

V gene TRBV9 combines with J gene TRBJ2-5, with 8 bases identical to TRBD2. In germline, CDR1 is SGDLS, CDR2 YYNGEE. Trimming cost V 4 bases and J 4 bases; bases outside gene matches: 15. The CDR3 is 17 amino acids. The CDR3 DNA sequence: TGTGCCAGCAGCTTAAGAAGGACTAGCTGGGGCGGAGAGACCCAGTACTTC. Residues: CASSLRRTSWGGETQYF.

About this clonotype itself: Mismatch with germline at one junction end may stem from a read error. This sequence joins TRBV7-2 and TRBJ2-3; D may be TRBD1 or TRBD2 (6 bases each). The CDR3 extends over 15 amino acids. CDR1 and CDR2 (germline): SGHTA, FQGNSA. The CDR3 nucleotides are TGTGCCAGCAGCTTGAAGGAGGCGGGGACATATACCCAGTATTTT. Protein sequence: CASSLKEAGTYTQYF.

This rearrangement joins TRBV5-6 to TRBJ2-7; 10 bases line up with TRBD1. After removal of 3 bases from V and 9 bases from J, the junction contained 12 bases not matched to a gene. The CDR3 has 15 amino acids. Germline values: CDR1 SGHDT, CDR2 YYEEEE. This CDR3 reads CASSSRDRGPDTQYV. The CDR3 DNA is TGTGCCAGCAGCTCCCGGGACAGGGGCCCAGACACGCAGTACGTC.

The V call is TRBV13, the J call TRBJ2-7; D uncertain. The germline CDR1 and CDR2 sequences are PRHDT and FYEKMQ (reference sequence). V lost 8 bases and J lost 3, with 11 bases in between. The CDR3 loop spans 12 amino acids. In DNA form, the CDR3 reads TGTGCCAGCGACCGAAGGTTCTACGAGCAGTACTTC. Translating gives CASDRRFYEQYF.

This clonotype was counted at least ten times. The gene calls are TRBV7-2 and TRBJ2-2; D gene uncertain. Germline assignment: CDR1 SGHTA and CDR2 FQGNSA. V was pared by 5 bases and J by 7 bases, with 20 bases between. The CDR3 runs 16 residues. CDR3 residues: CASSPSVIRRHGELFF. The CDR3 region has the DNA TGTGCCAGCAGCCCATCCGTCATAAGGCGTCACGGGGAGCTGTTTTTT.

Concerning this clonotype: At one boundary the junction diverges from the germline segment, which might be a read error. The chain carries TRBV7-8 and TRBJ1-6; D is uncertain. Germline CDR1 SGHVS, CDR2 FQNEAQ. The CDR3 spans 14 residues. DNA for the CDR3: TGTGCCAGCAGCTCCGGACCACAAGAGACCCAGTACTACTTT. Amino acids: CASSSGPQETQYYF.

To note about this clonotype: In this CDR3 the conserved last residue, phenylalanine or tryptophan, is missing, so a read error is likely. Because the CDR3's place on the DNA is in doubt, the DNA is left out and the CDR3 is given as listed by TCRdb. This chain uses TRBV7-3 with TRBJ1-2. The CDR3 region is 12 residues in length, termini included. Germline CDR1 reads SGHTA; CDR2 reads FQGTGA. The CDR3 loop is CASSRDSNQPQL.

This chain joins TRBV6-2 or TRBV6-3 and TRBJ2-3, with TRBD1 identical over 7 bases. The ends lost 8 bases at V and 1 base at J; junction bases unmatched: 12. The germline CDR1 and CDR2 sequences are MNHEY and SVGEGT. The length of the CDR3 is 16 residues. This chain's CDR3 is CASGLARQGGTDTQYF. The DNA for the CDR3 is TGTGCCAGCGGGTTGGCCAGACAGGGTGGCACAGATACGCAGTATTTT.

The chain employs TRBV6-1 and TRBJ2-5; 7 bases are shared with TRBD1. Germline V gene lookup returns CDR1 MNHNS and CDR2 SASEGT. The CDR3 sequence is 14 residues long. The trim removed 5 bases at V and 2 bases at J, leaving 5 bases unmatched. CDR3 amino acids: CASSKTGNQETQYF. CDR3 nucleotides: TGTGCCAGCAGTAAGACAGGGAATCAAGAGACCCAGTACTTC.

V is TRBV5-5 and J is TRBJ2-7; no clear D gene. V was trimmed by 6 bases and J by 10 bases, leaving 17 bases between them. The CDR3 sequence is 12 residues long. The germline gives CDR1 SGHKS, CDR2 YYEKEE (reference sequence). CDR3 amino acids: CASTRDGYQQYF. For the CDR3, the DNA is TGTGCCAGCACCCGTGACGGGTACCAACAGTACTTC. Combining the CDR3 with reference TRBV5-5 and TRBJ2-7 gives the whole variable domain DAGVTQSPTHLIKTRGQQVTLRCSPISGHKSVSWYQQVLGQGPQFIFQYYEKEERGRGNFPDRFSARQFPNYSSELNVNALLLGDSALYLCASTRDGYQQYFGPGTRLTVT.

The chain combines TRBV11-2 with TRBJ2-3; D call uncertain. Germline V CDR1 and CDR2: SGHAT, FQNNGV. This CDR3 is 14 amino acids long. V was clipped by 1 base and J by 2 bases, with 7 bases between them. The DNA of the CDR3 is TGTGCCAGCAGCTTAGGGTCCGTCACAGATACGCAGTATTTT. Translating it yields CASSLGSVTDTQYF.

With respect to this clonotype: The CDR3 end shows no conserved phenylalanine or tryptophan, and so a read error is likely. The DNA is omitted, as the CDR3 cannot be located on it reliably, and the CDR3 follows TCRdb's listing. This chain uses TRBV10-3 with TRBJ2-1; the table's D call, TRBD2, has no DNA check behind it. Germline CDR1 reads ENHRY; CDR2 reads SYGVKD. The CDR3 region is 17 residues in length, termini included. This CDR3 reads CAISESRIAWGYDYTFV.

In regard to this clonotype: One end of the junction varies from germline; a read error may be responsible. The V gene is TRBV9, the J gene TRBJ2-7; D unresolved. CDR1 SGDLS and CDR2 YYNGEE come from the germline V gene. There are 13 residues in the CDR3. This CDR3 is CASGVRFPYGQYF. The DNA of the CDR3 is TGTGCCAGCGGGGTTCGGTTCCCCTACGGGCAGTACTTC. Looking up the rest from reference TRBV9 and TRBJ2-7 gives the full variable domain: DSGVTQTPKHLITATGQRVTLRCSPRSGDLSVYWYQQSLDQGLQFLIQYYNGEERAKGNILERFSAQQFPDLHSELNLSSLELGDSALYFCASGVRFPYGQYFGPGTRLTVT.